What follows describes a single T cell receptor (beta chain). This clonotype has only a few counts. Its cognate antigen has yet to be identified. Base-call qualities are not available, and no considerably larger clone is one nucleotide away. Libraries were prepared through 5' RACE. The instrument was an Illumina HiSeq 2500. A second PCR of roughly 7 to 11 cycles was run with a J-beta primer mix and a sample-barcoded 5' primer. Each TCR beta cDNA molecule received a unique molecular identifier from a template-switch 5' adaptor carrying 12 random nucleotides. Each sample yielded at least 3 million CDR3-containing paired-end reads. All of the RNA was converted into first-strand cDNA using the Mint cDNA synthesis kit, with a TRBC-specific oligonucleotide serving as the primer. All cDNA was treated with uracil-DNA glycosylase and then went through a first 18-cycle PCR with the universal primers M1SS and BC2_uni_R. Turning to the authors' computational methods: Normalization of each sample was performed by random selection of 1 million high-quality reads, each carrying a distinct molecular identifier. Instead of being binned into consensus sequences, reads with shared molecular identifiers were discarded. MiTCR, set to a Q25 quality threshold and the strictest error-elimination algorithm, was used for CDR3 identification, clonotype clustering and error correction. Lower-bound total TCR beta diversity was estimated with a nonparametric unseen species model using Euler transformation. TCRdb took the public reads, trimmed them with fastp at Q25, ran MiXCR for clone calling and kept in-frame beta chains. Every CDR3 protein is listed once, alongside the most common genes and DNA of its rows. The V and J calls come from TCRdb's annotation, not from the publication. This sample lists 1.5 million to 2 million distinct CDR3 sequences; about 28% were detected once. The ten largest clones take up about 8% of the sample.

V lost 5 bases and J lost 4 bases, and the count of bases not matched to a germline gene is 6. Its CDR3 holds 16 amino acids, cysteine through phenylalanine. Solely the CDR3 DNA is kept, with 48 bases framed from the first base. The germline V gene yields KGHDR for CDR1 and SFDVKD for CDR2. The donors were roughly 38 Caucasian individuals from Russia, aged roughly 6 to 90 years, who were systemically healthy. Around 10 milliliters of peripheral blood were collected from each donor into EDTA-treated Vacutainer tubes. Ficoll-Paque density-gradient centrifugation was used to isolate PBMCs, with at least 7 million obtained per sample. Trizol reagent was used to extract total RNA from the PBMCs, yielding at least 6 micrograms per sample. Naive CD45RAhigh/CD27high T cell percentages were measured by flow cytometry on a PBMC aliquot from every donor. The data originate from a study of blood T cells in healthy people across ages (dated by TCRdb to 2014 to 2015). Study-wide context: In model experiments, template switching captured about one uniquely barcoded TCR beta cDNA molecule for every two T cells. To track age-related changes in TCR beta repertoire diversity, the study relied on deep sequencing normalized with unique cDNA molecular identifiers. Four age groups were formed from the donors: young (average roughly 16 years), middle-aged (approximately 40), aged (62) and long-lived (around 82). To avoid experimental bias, donors of different ages were randomly spread across the sequencing lanes. The study analyzed two additional independent replicas of 1 million unique cDNA reads from the same blood draw for two donors, one aged 18 to 30 and one aged 80 or older. Results and caveats for the whole study, not just this receptor: Because donor CMV infection status was unknown, age-related changes in expanded clonotypes were potentially confounded. Since profiling was done on bulk unsorted PBMCs, naive and antigen-experienced compartments could not be conclusively compared. As age increased, observed TCR beta diversity per million T cells dropped in a roughly linear way, and a significant reduction was already evident by age about 40. Estimates of total diversity based on one million sequenced T cells were regarded as lower bounds and as underestimates. The long-lived group showed more naive CD4+ T cells, fewer expanded clones and increased TCR diversity than the aged group, suggesting age selection. There was a strong correlation between observed TCR beta diversity and the percentage of naive T cells measured by flow cytometry.

Sequencing used blood. The source is a young woman in good health. In this chain, TRBV24-1 is recombined with TRBJ2-3, and 12 bases in between align with TRBD2. The CDR3 is CATSGQTSGGPDTQYF. DNA sequence: TGTGCCACCAGTGGCCAGACTAGCGGGGGCCCAGATACGCAGTATTTT.